Below are 26 T cell receptor beta chains sequenced from a single sample in a study of spatial heterogeneity in lung cancer. Whole-study findings and limits: One measure, the expanded intratumoral alpha and beta TCR count, tracked tumor mutation counts.

TCRdb itself ran the 5' RACE reads through MiXCR, one entry per CDR3 protein. This table holds some 4,800 distinct CDR3 sequences, around 12% found once. The time point denotes: sample taken at primary tumor resection. Their cognate antigens are unknown. The starting material was lung tumor tissue, obtained at surgery. These receptors came from a male donor with early-stage non-small cell lung cancer.

Many counts were recorded for this clonotype. The library was built for alpha chains, so this beta chain is an off-target read and its size means little. CDR3 nucleotides: TGCGCCAGCAGCCAAGATGGCCGACTAGGGACAGATACGCAGTATTTT. This translates into CASSQDGRLGTDTQYF. The rearrangement uses TRBV4-3 and TRBJ2-3; D may be TRBD2 (6 bases). There are 16 residues in the CDR3. The V end lost 0 bases, the J end lost 3 bases, and 13 bases lay between the germline ends. Germline CDR1 LGHNA, CDR2 YSLEER.

This clonotype counts as medium-sized. The library was designed around alpha chains, so this beta chain is a stray read whose abundance carries little weight. This sequence joins TRBV5-6 and TRBJ2-7; D not certain. V gave up 0 bases and J gave up 2 bases, with 15 bases separating them. The germline V gene encodes CDR1 SGHDT and CDR2 YYEEEE. The length of the CDR3 is 16 residues. The DNA for the CDR3 is TGTGCCAGCAGCTTGGGCGCCAGGTGGAGACCCTACGAGCAGTACTTC. It specifies CASSLGARWRPYEQYF.

In this sample, this clonotype is large (0.1 to 1%). The size of this beta chain means little, since it is a stray read in a library made for alpha chains. The chain carries TRBV4-2 and TRBJ2-7; TRBD1 is a possible D gene (6 bases). CDR3 length: 15 amino acids. The germline V gene has CDR1 LGHNA and CDR2 YNFKEQ. V was clipped by 0 bases and J by 3 bases, with 12 bases between them. The CDR3 coding sequence is TGTGCCAGCAGCCAAGAACGACAGGCTTACTACGAGCAGTACTTC. It codes for CASSQERQAYYEQYF.

There are many counts of this clonotype. This beta chain lies outside the target of a library built for alpha chains; its clone size means little. The rearrangement links TRBV7-2 to TRBJ2-3; 7 bases are a match to TRBD1. The CDR3 runs to 16 residues. CDR1 SGHTA and CDR2 FQGNSA come from the germline V gene. V dropped 7 bases and J dropped 4; count of bases not matched to a gene: 14. As DNA, the CDR3 is TGTGCCAGCACCTCACAGGGGAAGTATTTATCAGATACGCAGTATTTT. Amino acids: CASTSQGKYLSDTQYF.

This clonotype was counted between two and nine times. This beta chain came through as a stray read in a library set up for alpha chains, and its size says little. The V and J genes are TRBV3-1 and TRBJ1-6; D possibly corresponds to TRBD1 (5 bases). Germline-derived CDR1 and CDR2 are LGHDT and YNNKEL (reference sequence). The V and J ends lost 0 bases and 14 bases respectively, with 17 bases between them. There are 15 residues in the CDR3. The CDR3, as DNA: TGTGCCAGCAGCCAAGATGGAACAGGAAAGAGGGCCCTCCACTTT. Amino acid sequence: CASSQDGTGKRALHF.

Worth noting for this clonotype: This beta chain is a stray read from a library made for alpha chains; its abundance is not meaningful. The chain joins TRBV5-5 to TRBJ2-7; D gene ambiguous. This CDR3 has 14 amino acids. Per germline, CDR1 SGHKS and CDR2 YYEKEE (reference sequence). The V and J ends lost 0 bases and 3 bases respectively, with 10 bases between them. CDR3 bases: TGTGCCAGCAGCTTGGAGGGTAACAACTACGAGCAGTACTTC. Translating it yields CASSLEGNNYEQYF.

Of note for this clonotype: Within a library made for alpha chains, this beta chain is off target, and its count is uninformative. The gene calls are TRBV3-1 and TRBJ2-1; 7 bases align to TRBD1. The germline CDR1 and CDR2 sequences are LGHDT and YNNKEL (reference sequence). Trimming took 1 base from V and 0 from J; bases not matched to a gene: 6. The CDR3 covers 17 residues. This chain's CDR3 is CASSQGTGASSYNEQFF. CDR3 DNA: TGTGCCAGCAGCCAAGGAACAGGGGCCAGCTCCTACAATGAGCAGTTCTTC.

This clonotype was seen more than once but under ten times. This beta chain was picked up by a library intended for alpha chains and is off target, so its count carries little meaning. This rearrangement joins TRBV7-9 to TRBJ2-1; TRBD1 aligns across 7 bases. This CDR3 spans 15 amino acids. CDR1 and CDR2 from the germline V gene are SEHNR and FQNEAQ (reference sequence). Trimming took 5 bases from V and 5 from J; bases not matched to a gene: 9. For the CDR3, the DNA is TGTGCCAGCAGCACCAAGGGACAGATTAACAATGAGCAGTTCTTC. Translated: CASSTKGQINNEQFF.

In its sample, this clonotype was seen many times. Being off target in a library aimed at alpha chains, this beta chain has a size of little meaning. The chain carries TRBV3-1 and TRBJ2-3, with unresolved D. V lost 1 base to trimming and J lost 0 bases, with 14 bases between them. The CDR3 is made up of 17 amino acids. Germline assignment: CDR1 LGHDT and CDR2 YNNKEL (reference sequence). Here the CDR3 reads CASSQGKLLTSTDTQYF. The CDR3 bases are TGTGCCAGCAGCCAAGGGAAACTCCTCACTAGCACAGATACGCAGTATTTT.

This clonotype was seen repeatedly, ten times or more. Within a library made for alpha chains, this beta chain is off target, and its count is uninformative. The chain uses TRBV6-1 and TRBJ2-7; D is unresolved. V was cut by 6 bases and J by 2 bases, with 14 bases left in between. The CDR3 is 14 amino acids. Germline CDR1 is MNHNS and CDR2 is SASEGT. Here the CDR3 DNA reads TGTGCCAGCAGCCCCTCCCGACGGACCTACGAGCAGTACTTC. It encodes CASSPSRRTYEQYF.

For this clonotype: This beta chain appears as a stray read in a library generated for alpha chains; its size is not informative. J is TRBJ2-7 and V is TRBV7-9, with D unclear. The V end lost 2 bases, the J end lost 6 bases, and 8 bases lay between the germline ends. The CDR3 is 12 residues long. CDR1 and CDR2 (germline): SEHNR, FQNEAQ (reference sequence). In DNA, the CDR3 is TGTGCCAGCAGCTTATATCTTGGCGAGCAGTACTTC. This encodes CASSLYLGEQYF.

The table lists this clonotype with many counts. The library was built for alpha chains, so this beta chain is an off-target read and its size means little. The J gene is TRBJ2-3, the V gene TRBV20-1; no clear D gene. V was trimmed by 5 bases and J by 10 bases, leaving 10 bases between them. The CDR3 is made up of 10 amino acids. Per germline, CDR1 DFQATT and CDR2 SNEGSKA (reference sequence). The CDR3 DNA reads TGCAGTGCTGCTGCGGCGGCGCAGTATTTT. This translates into CSAAAAAQYF.

Judged by abundance, this clonotype is medium-sized. Because the library targeted alpha chains, this beta chain is an off-target read whose size means little. The rearrangement joins TRBV6-1 to TRBJ2-7; D might be TRBD1 (6 bases). The CDR3 loop spans 13 amino acids. CDR1 MNHNS and CDR2 SASEGT come from the germline V gene. Trimming pared 6 bases from V and 5 bases from J, leaving 14 bases between. The CDR3 DNA reads TGTGCCAGCAGGGAAACAGGGAACGACGAGCAGTACTTC. It translates to CASRETGNDEQYF.

This clonotype appeared many times. Being off target in a library aimed at alpha chains, this beta chain has a size of little meaning. V gene TRBV20-1 combines with J gene TRBJ1-5; D unclear. Germline loops: CDR1 DFQATT, CDR2 SNEGSKA (reference sequence). Trimming left V 6 bases short and J 2 bases short, with 14 bases between. The CDR3 consists of 14 residues. The DNA of the CDR3 is TGCAGTGCGCGGTCCGGGGTCGGCAATCAGCCCCAGCATTTT. Translated: CSARSGVGNQPQHF.

Ten or more counts support this clonotype. The library was built for alpha chains, so this beta chain is an off-target read and its size means little. The V gene is TRBV6-2 or TRBV6-3, the J gene TRBJ1-5; 9 bases are a match to TRBD1. V lost 6 bases to trimming and J lost 6 bases; unmatched junction nucleotides: 9. The CDR3 runs to 15 residues. Germline V CDR1 and CDR2: MNHEY, SVGEGT. CDR3 region: CASRYGQGSFQPQHF. In DNA form, the CDR3 reads TGTGCCAGCAGATATGGACAGGGGTCTTTTCAGCCCCAGCATTTT.

This clonotype appeared many times. Since it is a stray read in a library aimed at alpha chains, this beta chain has a size that is not meaningful. V usage is TRBV12-3 or TRBV12-4 and J usage is TRBJ2-5; D is unresolved. The CDR3 spans 12 residues. V lost 6 bases and J lost 5, with 10 bases in between. The CDR3 region is CASSPGVETQYF. The CDR3 DNA reads as TGTGCCAGCAGCCCGGGTGTGGAGACCCAGTACTTC.

At least ten counts were recorded for this clonotype. This beta chain slipped into a library made for alpha chains as a stray read, so its size is not meaningful. This chain joins TRBV2 and TRBJ2-1, with D tentatively TRBD1 (5 bases). CDR3 length: 14 amino acids. Germline CDR1 is SNHLY and CDR2 is FYNNEI. The germline V and J ends were trimmed by 8 bases and 9 bases, with 20 bases remaining between them. CDR3 residues: CASGWGPQVVEQFF. Written as DNA, the CDR3 is TGTGCCAGCGGATGGGGCCCCCAGGTGGTTGAGCAGTTCTTC.

This clonotype came up many times. This beta chain lies outside the target of a library built for alpha chains; its clone size means little. This rearrangement joins TRBV29-1 to TRBJ1-2, with TRBD1 identical over 8 bases. Germline-derived CDR1 and CDR2 are SQVTM and ANQGSEA. The junction had 19 bases not matched to a gene; V was cut back by 6 bases and J by 7 bases. The CDR3 contains 16 residues. The CDR3 DNA follows: TGCAGCGTAGCTAGGGACAGGAACTACGGCAATGGTGGCTACACCTTC. Its translation is CSVARDRNYGNGGYTF.

This clonotype has at least ten counts. For a library built for alpha chains, this beta chain is a stray read; little rests on its size. The V gene is TRBV10-3, the J gene TRBJ2-5, with TRBD2 as a possible D gene (6 bases). Germline CDR1 is ENHRY and CDR2 is SYGVKD. The CDR3 is 15 residues long. The V end lost 3 bases, the J end lost 0 bases, and 11 bases lay between the germline ends. The CDR3 nucleotides are TGTGCCATCAGTGATGGGGCGGGGAACCAAGAGACCCAGTACTTC. Amino acid sequence: CAISDGAGNQETQYF.

Worth noting for this clonotype: In a library made to pick up alpha chains, this beta chain is a stray read with a size that means little. This CDR3 reads CASNHRDAEAFF. CDR3 DNA sequence: TGTGCCAGCAACCACAGGGATGCTGAAGCTTTCTTT. The chain recombines TRBV27 with TRBJ1-1; D perhaps matches TRBD1 (6 bases). The CDR3 length is 12 residues. V shed 7 bases and J shed 6 bases, with 12 bases lying between them. Germline-derived CDR1 and CDR2 are MNHEY and SMNVEV (reference sequence).

This clonotype has a count of ten or more. For a library built for alpha chains, this beta chain is a stray read; little rests on its size. The chain uses TRBV9 and TRBJ2-3, with 8 bases matching TRBD2. Per the germline V gene, CDR1 is SGDLS and CDR2 is YYNGEE. The ends lost 4 bases at V and 1 base at J; junction bases unmatched: 11. The CDR3 is made up of 17 amino acids. In DNA, the CDR3 is TGTGCCAGCAGCCGAGACCCACATAGCGGGGGCACAGATACGCAGTATTTT. As protein: CASSRDPHSGGTDTQYF.

This clonotype ranks as medium-sized. Little can be read into the size of this beta chain, an off-target read in a library designed for alpha chains. V gene TRBV7-2 combines with J gene TRBJ1-2; D remains ambiguous. CDR1 and CDR2 (germline): SGHTA, FQGNSA. The CDR3 has 12 residues. The V and J ends lost 3 bases and 8 bases respectively, with 10 bases between them. CDR3 nucleotide sequence: TGTGCCAGCAGCTTGGAAAAGCTGGGCTACACCTTC. It encodes CASSLEKLGYTF.

By sample share, this clonotype is medium-sized. Found in a library prepared for alpha chains, this beta chain is an off-target read, and its abundance has little meaning. This sequence joins TRBV20-1 and TRBJ2-3; D possibly corresponds to TRBD2 (5 bases). V was cut by 6 bases and J by 3 bases, with 10 bases left in between. The CDR3 runs 12 residues. Germline V gene data show CDR1 as DFQATT and CDR2 as SNEGSKA (reference sequence). CDR3 sequence reads: CSAERGTDTQYF. The CDR3 DNA reads TGCAGTGCCGAACGGGGAACAGATACGCAGTATTTT.

This clonotype was recorded many times. This beta chain is a stray sequence in a library constructed for alpha chains; its clone size is not meaningful. The chain carries TRBV4-1 and TRBJ1-4; no definite D call. Germline loops: CDR1 MGHRA, CDR2 YSYEKL. V lost 3 bases and J lost 4, with 12 bases in between. The CDR3 has 15 residues. CDR3 amino acids: CASSQPRARNEKLFF. The CDR3 nucleotides read TGCGCCAGCAGCCAGCCCCGGGCCCGTAATGAAAAACTGTTTTTT.

This clonotype is termed medium-sized (0.01 to 0.1%). Since it is a stray read in a library aimed at alpha chains, this beta chain has a size that is not meaningful. The chain is built from TRBV5-1 and TRBJ2-5; D might be TRBD1 (6 bases). Germline lookup yields CDR1 SGHRS and CDR2 YFSETQ. CDR3 length: 14 residues. The ends were cut back, 4 bases at V and 2 bases at J, with 12 bases in the middle. In DNA, the CDR3 is TGCGCCAGCAGCCTCCGACAGGAGCAAGAGACCCAGTACTTC. Translated: CASSLRQEQETQYF.

This clonotype was seen repeatedly, ten times or more. This beta chain represents an off-target read in a library built for alpha chains; its size is of limited meaning. This chain links TRBV10-1 with TRBJ2-1; perhaps D is TRBD1 or TRBD2 (6 bases each). The ends were cut back, 2 bases at V and 6 bases at J, with 17 bases in the middle. CDR3 length equals 16 residues. Germline CDR1 is WNHNN and CDR2 is SYGVQD (reference sequence). The CDR3 nucleotides are TGCGCCAGCAGTGAGAATCACCGGGGGCAGGGCAATGAGCAGTTCTTC. Amino acid sequence: CASSENHRGQGNEQFF.